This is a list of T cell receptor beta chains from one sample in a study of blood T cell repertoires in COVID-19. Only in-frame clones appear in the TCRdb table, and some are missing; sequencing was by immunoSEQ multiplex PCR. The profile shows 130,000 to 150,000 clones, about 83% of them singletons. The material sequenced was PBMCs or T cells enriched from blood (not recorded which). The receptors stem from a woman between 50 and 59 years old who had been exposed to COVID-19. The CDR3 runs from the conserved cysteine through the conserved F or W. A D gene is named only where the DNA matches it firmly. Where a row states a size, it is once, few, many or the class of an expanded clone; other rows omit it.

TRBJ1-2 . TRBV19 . TGTGCCAGTAGCGACGGGGCTAACTATGGCTACACCTTC CASSDGANYGYTF
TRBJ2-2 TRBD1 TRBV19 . TGTGCCAGTATGGCACAGGGGGCAAGTCGCACCGGGGAGCTGTTTTTT CASMAQGASRTGELFF
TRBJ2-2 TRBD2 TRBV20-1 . TGCAGTGCTAGTAGTCCCGTGCCTAGCGGGAGGGCCGGTACCGGGGAGCTGTTTTTT CSASSPVPSGRAGTGELFF
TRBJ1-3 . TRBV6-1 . TGTGCCAGCAGTGAAGCAGGCAGGATGAGCTCTGGAAACACCATATATTTT CASSEAGRMSSGNTIYF
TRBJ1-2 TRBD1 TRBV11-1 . TGTGCCAGCAGCCCTAGACGGACAGGGGGCCCCTATGGCTACACCTTC CASSPRRTGGPYGYTF
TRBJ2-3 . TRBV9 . TGTGCCAGCAGCGTTGGGGGAGGTCGGGTAGAACAGTATTTT CASSVGGGRVEQYF
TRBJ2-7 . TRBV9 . TGTGCCAGCAGCGTAGGGCAGGGCGGCTACGAGCAGTACTTC CASSVGQGGYEQYF
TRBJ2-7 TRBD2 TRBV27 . TGTGCCAGCAGTTTAAGGCCTAGCGGGGGAAGGTACGAGCAGTACTTC CASSLRPSGGRYEQYF
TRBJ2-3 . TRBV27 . TGTGCCAGCAGTTTATCGATACTAGCCCTCAGAACAGATACGCAGTATTTT CASSLSILALRTDTQYF
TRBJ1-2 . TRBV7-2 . TGTGCCAGCAGCTTTTCATCGAGAAGAATCTATGGCTACACCTTC CASSFSSRRIYGYTF
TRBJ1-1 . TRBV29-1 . TGCAGCGTTCAGGTAAGATCTGAAGCTTTCTTT CSVQVRSEAFF
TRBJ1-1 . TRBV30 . TGTGCCTCATACACGGGGAACACTGAAGCTTTCTTT CASYTGNTEAFF
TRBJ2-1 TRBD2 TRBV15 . TGTGCCACCAGACCCGGGACTAGCGGTTTACCCTCCTACAATGAGCAGTTCTTC CATRPGTSGLPSYNEQFF
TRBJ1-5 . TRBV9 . TGTGCCAGCAGCGTAGAGGGGAAGGAGAATCAGCCCCAGCATTTT CASSVEGKENQPQHF
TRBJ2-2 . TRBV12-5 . TGTGCTAGTGGTTTCCTCCTGCCGCCGACTCCCGGGGAGCTGTTTTTT CASGFLLPPTPGELFF
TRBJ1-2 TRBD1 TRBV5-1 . TGCGCCAGTCAGCCCGCGGACAGGGGCTACTATGGCTACACCTTC CASQPADRGYYGYTF
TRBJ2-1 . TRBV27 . TGTGCCAGCAGTTTATCGTTCCGGGAGTGGGACAATGAGCAGTTCTTC CASSLSFREWDNEQFF
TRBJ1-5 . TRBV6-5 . TGTGCCAGCAGTCCCGACAGGTCCGATCAGCCCCAGCATTTT CASSPDRSDQPQHF
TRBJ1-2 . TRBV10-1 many TGCGCCAGCAGTGAGTCAGGGGCTAACTATGGCTACACCTTC CASSESGANYGYTF
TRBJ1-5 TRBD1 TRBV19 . TGTGCCAGTAGTACCCCGGACAGGCCGAATCAGCCCCAGCATTTT CASSTPDRPNQPQHF
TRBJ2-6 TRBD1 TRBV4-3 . TGCGCCAGCAGCCCCCAGGGGGAAGGAGCTGGGGCCAACGTCCTGACTTTC CASSPQGEGAGANVLTF
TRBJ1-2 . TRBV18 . TGTGCCAGCTCACCACCGGTTAACAGAACTAACTATGGCTACACCTTC CASSPPVNRTNYGYTF
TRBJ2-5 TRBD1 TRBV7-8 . TGTGCCAGCAGCCCATTAGGGGACAGGGCCGAAGAGACCCAGTACTTC CASSPLGDRAEETQYF
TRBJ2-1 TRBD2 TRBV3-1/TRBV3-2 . TGTGCCAGCAGCCACGGGACTAGCGGGAACAATGAGCAGTTCTTC CASSHGTSGNNEQFF
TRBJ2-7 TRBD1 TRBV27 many TGTGCCAGCAGTTTAGTTTGGACAGGGATTGGCGAGCAGTACTTC CASSLVWTGIGEQYF
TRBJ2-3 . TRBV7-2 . TGTGCCAGCAGCTCCCTCCGCCGGGATACGCAGTATTTT CASSSLRRDTQYF
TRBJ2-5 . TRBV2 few TGTGCCAGCAGTGAAAGGGCCTCGGGGGTAGATCGATTTCTGAAGACCCAGTACTTC CASSERASGVDRFLKTQYF
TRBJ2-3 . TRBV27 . TGTGCCAGCAGTTTTGGGGGGAATACGCAGTATTTT CASSFGGNTQYF
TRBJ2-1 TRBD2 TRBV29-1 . TGCAGCGTTTCACCGGGGGGGAGCTCCTACAATGAGCAGTTCTTC CSVSPGGSSYNEQFF
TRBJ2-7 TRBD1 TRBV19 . TGTGCCAGTTCCTGGACAGGGGGCTACGAGCAGTACTTC CASSWTGGYEQYF
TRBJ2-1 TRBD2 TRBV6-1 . TGTGCCAGCAGTGATCGCGGGGGGGCCGTCCGTGAGCAGTTCTTC CASSDRGGAVREQFF
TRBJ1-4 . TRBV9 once TGTGCCAGCAGCGTCGGGGGGGAGGTTAGTGAAAAACTGTTTTTT CASSVGGEVSEKLFF
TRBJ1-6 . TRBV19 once TGTGCCAGTAGTATCTTGCAGGGGTTCTTCTCACCCCTCCACTTT CASSILQGFFSPLHF
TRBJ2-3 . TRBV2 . TGTGCCAGCAGTCTCGGACTCAGCACAGATACGCAGTATTTT CASSLGLSTDTQYF
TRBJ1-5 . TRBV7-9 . TGTGCCAGCAGCGAGCTAGGACGGACATCGGCCCAGCATTTT CASSELGRTSAQHF
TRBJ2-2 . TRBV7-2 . TGTGCCAGCAGGTCAGACAGGAACACCGGGGAGCTGTTTTTT CASRSDRNTGELFF
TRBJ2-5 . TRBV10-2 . TGCGCCAGCAGTGATGCCGGGAGACAAGAGACCCAGTACTTC CASSDAGRQETQYF
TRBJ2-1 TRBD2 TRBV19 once TGTGCCAGTAGTACCCTACTAGCGGGGTACAATGAGCAGTTCTTC CASSTLLAGYNEQFF
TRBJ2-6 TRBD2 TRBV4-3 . TGCGCCAGCAGCCAAGATGGGGGGGCTGGGGCCAACGTCCTGACTTTC CASSQDGGAGANVLTF
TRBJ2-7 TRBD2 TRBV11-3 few TGTGCCAGCAGCCCCGGACTAGCGGATACCTACGAGCAGTACTTC CASSPGLADTYEQYF
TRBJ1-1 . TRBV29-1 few TGCAGCGTCCGAGTAATGAGCACTGAAGCTTTCTTT CSVRVMSTEAFF
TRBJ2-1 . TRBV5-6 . TGTGCCAGCAGCTTGGTGGGCCAGGGAAGTTTGAATGAGCAGTTCTTC CASSLVGQGSLNEQFF
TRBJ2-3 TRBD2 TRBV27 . TGTGCCAGCAGTTTCCGTCGACTAGCGGGGCGCACAGATACGCAGTATTTT CASSFRRLAGRTDTQYF
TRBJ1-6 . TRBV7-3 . TGTGCCAGCAGCCCCGGCTATAATTCACCCCTCCACTTT CASSPGYNSPLHF
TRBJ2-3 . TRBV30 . TGTGCCTGGAGACTCGGGTTTCGCACAGATACGCAGTATTTT CAWRLGFRTDTQYF